This is a list of T cell receptor beta chains from one sample in a study of T cell responses to AZD1222 COVID-19 vaccine. The data were produced by immunoSEQ multiplex PCR, yet TCRdb's version contains in-frame clones alone and is incomplete. The repertoire consists of 150,000 to 200,000 clones, with 90% to 95% occurring once and the leading ten covering under 1.1%. This sample comprised peripheral blood, obtained 28 days after the second dose of the MenACWY control vaccine. The receptors come from an adult who received the MenACWY meningococcal vaccine as a control. CDR3s include the opening cysteine and the closing phenylalanine or tryptophan. A D gene is named only where the DNA matches it firmly. Clone size is stated in some rows and not others, as once, few, many or a class when expanded.

>TRBV7-2|TRBJ2-7|NA|TRBD1|15
TGTGCCAGCAGCCAAGGACAGGGTCGCTCCTACGAGCAGTACTTC
CASSQGQGRSYEQYF
>TRBV28|TRBJ2-7|NA|NA|14
TGTGCCAGCAGTTTTGATCCATTCCGGAGCGAGCAGTACTTC
CASSFDPFRSEQYF
>TRBV5-1|TRBJ2-7|NA|TRBD1|13
TGCGCCAGCAGCACGACCGGGACAGGGGAGCAGTACTTC
CASSTTGTGEQYF
>TRBV15|TRBJ1-2|NA|NA|18
TGTGCCACCAGCAGAGATCAGAAGCGGCTCGCTCGGTTCTATGGCTACACCTTC
CATSRDQKRLARFYGYTF
>TRBV7-9|TRBJ2-1|NA|TRBD2|18
TGTGCCAGCAGCCCCGCGGGGGGTAGCGGGGGAACGAGAGATGAGCAGTTCTTC
CASSPAGGSGGTRDEQFF
>TRBV5-4|TRBJ1-5|NA|TRBD1|14
TGTGCCAGCAGCTTGGAGGGGGCGTATCAGCCCCAGCATTTT
CASSLEGAYQPQHF
>TRBV27|TRBJ1-2|once|NA|13
TGTGCCAGCAGTTTTGACGCCCTCTATGGCTACACCTTC
CASSFDALYGYTF
>TRBV11-2|TRBJ2-7|NA|TRBD2|19
TGTGCCAGCAGCTCACCGGGACTAGCGGGGGGGCGGGTATCCTACGAGCAGTACTTC
CASSSPGLAGGRVSYEQYF
>TRBV28|TRBJ2-6|NA|TRBD1|15
TGTGCCAGCAGTTCCCAGGGGGCTGGGGCCAACGTCCTGACTTTC
CASSSQGAGANVLTF
>TRBV6-6|TRBJ1-6|NA|TRBD1|19
TGTGCCAGCAGTCCGCTGGACAGGATATGGGGCTCCTATAATTCACCCCTCCACTTT
CASSPLDRIWGSYNSPLHF
>TRBV19|TRBJ2-7|NA|NA|17
TGTGCCACGGGGGACAGGGCAGCTAGCGGGCTCCCCTACGAGCAGTACTTC
CATGDRAASGLPYEQYF
>TRBV3-1/TRBV3-2|TRBJ1-2|NA|TRBD1|14
TGTGCCAGCAGCCCCCAACAGGGGGCGGGTGGCTACACCTTC
CASSPQQGAGGYTF
>TRBV7-9|TRBJ2-5|NA|NA|12
TGTGCCAGCAGCCCGTCGGGTGAGACCCAGTACTTC
CASSPSGETQYF
>TRBV19|TRBJ2-7|NA|NA|13
TGTGCCAGTCGACTTGGTCCCAGTTACGAGCAGTACTTC
CASRLGPSYEQYF
>TRBV7-8|TRBJ1-5|NA|NA|16
TGTGCCAGCAGCCCCCTCGGGGTCTCTGGCAATCAGCCCCAGCATTTT
CASSPLGVSGNQPQHF